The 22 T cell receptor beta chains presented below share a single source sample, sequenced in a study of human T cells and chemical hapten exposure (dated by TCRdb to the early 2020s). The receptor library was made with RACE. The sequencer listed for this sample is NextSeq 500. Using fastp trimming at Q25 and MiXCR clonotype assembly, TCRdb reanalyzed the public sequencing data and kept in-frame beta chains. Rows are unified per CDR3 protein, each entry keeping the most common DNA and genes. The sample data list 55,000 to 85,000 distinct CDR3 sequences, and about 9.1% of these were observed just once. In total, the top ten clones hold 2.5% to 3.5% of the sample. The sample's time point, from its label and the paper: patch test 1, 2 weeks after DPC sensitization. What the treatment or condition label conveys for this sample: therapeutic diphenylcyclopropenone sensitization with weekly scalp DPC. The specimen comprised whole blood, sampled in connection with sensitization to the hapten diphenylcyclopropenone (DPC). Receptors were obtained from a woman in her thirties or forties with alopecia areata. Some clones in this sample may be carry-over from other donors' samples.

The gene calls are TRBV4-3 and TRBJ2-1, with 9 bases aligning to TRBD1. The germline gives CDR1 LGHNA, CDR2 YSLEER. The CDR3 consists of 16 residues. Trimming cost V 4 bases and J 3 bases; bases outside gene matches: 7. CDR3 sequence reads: CASSRTGTGSYNEQFF. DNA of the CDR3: TGCGCCAGCAGCCGGACCGGGACAGGGAGCTACAATGAGCAGTTCTTC.

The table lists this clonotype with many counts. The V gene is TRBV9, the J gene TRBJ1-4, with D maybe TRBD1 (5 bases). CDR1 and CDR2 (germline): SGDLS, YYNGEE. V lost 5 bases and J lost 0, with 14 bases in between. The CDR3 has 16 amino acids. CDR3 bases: TGTGCCAGCAGTGTTGGAGGGACCTCAACTAATGAAAAACTGTTTTTT. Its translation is CASSVGGTSTNEKLFF.

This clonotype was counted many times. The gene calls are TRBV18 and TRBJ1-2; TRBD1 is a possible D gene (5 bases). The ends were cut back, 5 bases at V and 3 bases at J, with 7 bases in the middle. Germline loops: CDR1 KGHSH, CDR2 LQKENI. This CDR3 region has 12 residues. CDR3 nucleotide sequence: TGTGCCAGCTCAGCACAGGACTATGGCTACACCTTC. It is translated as CASSAQDYGYTF.

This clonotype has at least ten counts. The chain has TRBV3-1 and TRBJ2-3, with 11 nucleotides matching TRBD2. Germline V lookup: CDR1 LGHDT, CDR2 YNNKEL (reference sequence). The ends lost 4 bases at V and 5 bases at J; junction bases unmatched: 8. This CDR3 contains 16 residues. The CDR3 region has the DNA TGTGCCAGCAGCCGAAGTAGCGGGGGGGCCGGAGATACGCAGTATTTT. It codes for CASSRSSGGAGDTQYF.

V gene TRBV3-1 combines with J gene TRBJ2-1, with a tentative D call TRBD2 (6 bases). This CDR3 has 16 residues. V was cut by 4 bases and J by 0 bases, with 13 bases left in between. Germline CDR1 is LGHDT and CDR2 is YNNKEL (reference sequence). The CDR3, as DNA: TGTGCCAGCAGCCCCCACCGGGGGTTCTCCTACAATGAGCAGTTCTTC. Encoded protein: CASSPHRGFSYNEQFF.

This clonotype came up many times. CDR3 residues: CASSLRGALEPQYF. CDR3 DNA: TGTGCCAGCAGCTTAAGAGGGGCCCTCGAGCCGCAGTATTTT. The rearrangement links TRBV7-3 to TRBJ2-3; possibly TRBD1 or TRBD2 for D (5 bases each). The V and J ends lost 1 base and 10 bases respectively, with 15 bases between them. The length of the CDR3 is 14 residues. The germline CDR1 and CDR2 sequences are SGHTA and FQGTGA.

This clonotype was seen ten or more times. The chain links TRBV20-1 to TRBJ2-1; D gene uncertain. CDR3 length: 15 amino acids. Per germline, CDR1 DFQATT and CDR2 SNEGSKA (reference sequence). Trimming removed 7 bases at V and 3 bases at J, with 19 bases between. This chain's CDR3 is CSVQTGRTNYNEQFF. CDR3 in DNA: TGCAGTGTTCAGACGGGCAGAACAAACTACAATGAGCAGTTCTTC.

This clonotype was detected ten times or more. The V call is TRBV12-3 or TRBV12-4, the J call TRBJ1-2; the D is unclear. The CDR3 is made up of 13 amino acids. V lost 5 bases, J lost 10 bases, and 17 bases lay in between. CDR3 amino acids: CASSETGAHPYTF. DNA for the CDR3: TGTGCCAGCAGTGAAACGGGTGCGCATCCCTACACCTTC.

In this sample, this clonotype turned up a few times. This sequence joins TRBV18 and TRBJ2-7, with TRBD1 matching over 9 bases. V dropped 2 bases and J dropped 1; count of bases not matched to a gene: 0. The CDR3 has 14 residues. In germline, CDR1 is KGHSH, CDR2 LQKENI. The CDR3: CASSPGTGSYEQYF. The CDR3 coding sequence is TGTGCCAGCTCACCAGGGACAGGGTCCTACGAGCAGTACTTC.

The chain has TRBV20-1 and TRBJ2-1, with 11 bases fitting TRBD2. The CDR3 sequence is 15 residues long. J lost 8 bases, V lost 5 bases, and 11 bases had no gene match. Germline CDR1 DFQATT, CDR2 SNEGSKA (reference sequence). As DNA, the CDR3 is TGCAGTGCTTGGATGCTAGCGGGGGGCGGTCATGAGCAGTTCTTC. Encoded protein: CSAWMLAGGGHEQFF.

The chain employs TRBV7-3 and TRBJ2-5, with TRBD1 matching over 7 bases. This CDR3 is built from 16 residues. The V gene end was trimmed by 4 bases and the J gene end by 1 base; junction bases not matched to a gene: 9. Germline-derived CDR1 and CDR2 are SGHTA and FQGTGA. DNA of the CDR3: TGTGCCAGCAGCTCACAGGGGCCCCCCTTCCAAGAGACCCAGTACTTC. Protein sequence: CASSSQGPPFQETQYF.

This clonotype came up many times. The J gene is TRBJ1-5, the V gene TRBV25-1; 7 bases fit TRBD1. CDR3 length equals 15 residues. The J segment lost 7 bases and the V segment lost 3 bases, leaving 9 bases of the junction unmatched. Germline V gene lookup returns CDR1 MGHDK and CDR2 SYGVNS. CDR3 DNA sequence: TGTGCCAGCAGTGATTCACGACAGGGTAGGCAGCCCCAGCATTTT. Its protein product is CASSDSRQGRQPQHF.

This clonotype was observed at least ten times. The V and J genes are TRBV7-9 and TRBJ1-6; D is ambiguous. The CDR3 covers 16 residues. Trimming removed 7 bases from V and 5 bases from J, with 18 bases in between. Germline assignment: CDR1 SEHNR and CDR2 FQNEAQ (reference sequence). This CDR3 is CASTPFVERDNSPLHF. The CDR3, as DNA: TGTGCCAGCACCCCATTCGTTGAGCGGGATAATTCACCCCTCCACTTT.

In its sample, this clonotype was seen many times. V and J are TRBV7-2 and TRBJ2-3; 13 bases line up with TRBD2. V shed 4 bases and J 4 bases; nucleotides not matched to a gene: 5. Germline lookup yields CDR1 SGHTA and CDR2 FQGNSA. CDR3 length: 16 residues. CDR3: CASSSTSGGFPDTQYF. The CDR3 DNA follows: TGTGCCAGCAGCTCGACTAGCGGGGGGTTCCCAGATACGCAGTATTTT.

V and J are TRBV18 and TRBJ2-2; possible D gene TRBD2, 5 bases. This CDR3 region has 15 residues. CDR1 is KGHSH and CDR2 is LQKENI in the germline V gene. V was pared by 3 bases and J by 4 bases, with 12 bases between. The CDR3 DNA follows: TGTGCCAGCTCACCTACCACGACTACCACCGGGGAGCTGTTTTTT. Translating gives CASSPTTTTTGELFF.

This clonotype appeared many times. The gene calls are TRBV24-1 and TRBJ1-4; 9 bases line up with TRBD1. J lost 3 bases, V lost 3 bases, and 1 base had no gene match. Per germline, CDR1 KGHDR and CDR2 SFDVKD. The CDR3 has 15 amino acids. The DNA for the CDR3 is TGTGCCACCAGTGATAGGACAGGGGCTAATGAAAAACTGTTTTTT. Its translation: CATSDRTGANEKLFF.

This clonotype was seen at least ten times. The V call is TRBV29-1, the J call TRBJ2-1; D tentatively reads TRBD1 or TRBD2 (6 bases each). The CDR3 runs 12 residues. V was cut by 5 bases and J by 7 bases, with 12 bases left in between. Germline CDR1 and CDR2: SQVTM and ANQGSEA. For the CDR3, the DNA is TGCAGCGTTCGGGGGCCGGGGAATGAGCAGTTCTTC. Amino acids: CSVRGPGNEQFF.

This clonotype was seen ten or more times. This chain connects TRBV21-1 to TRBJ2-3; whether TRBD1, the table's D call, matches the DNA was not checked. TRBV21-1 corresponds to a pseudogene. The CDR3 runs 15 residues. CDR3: CGTAAHHQGSDTQYF. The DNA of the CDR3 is TGTGGTACAGCAGCCCACCACCAGGGGTCAGATACGCAGTATTTT.

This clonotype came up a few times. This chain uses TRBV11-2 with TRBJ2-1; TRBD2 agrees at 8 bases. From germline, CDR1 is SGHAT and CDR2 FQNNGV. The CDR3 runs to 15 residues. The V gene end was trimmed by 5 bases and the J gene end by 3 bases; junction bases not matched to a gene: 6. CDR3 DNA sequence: TGTGCCAGCAGCCCCACTAGCGGTTTCTACAATGAGCAGTTCTTC. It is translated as CASSPTSGFYNEQFF. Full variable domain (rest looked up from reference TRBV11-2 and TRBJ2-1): EAGVAQSPRYKIIEKRQSVAFWCNPISGHATLYWYQQILGQGPKLLIQFQNNGVVDDSQLPKDRFSAERLKGVDSTLKIQPAKLEDSAVYLCASSPTSGFYNEQFFGPGTRLTVL.

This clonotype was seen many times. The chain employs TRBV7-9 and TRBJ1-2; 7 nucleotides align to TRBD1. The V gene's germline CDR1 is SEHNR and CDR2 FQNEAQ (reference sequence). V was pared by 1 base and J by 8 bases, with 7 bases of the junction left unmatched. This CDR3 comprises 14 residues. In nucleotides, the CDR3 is TGTGCCAGCAGCTTAGTGTTGGGGGACAGAGGCTACACCTTC. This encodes CASSLVLGDRGYTF.

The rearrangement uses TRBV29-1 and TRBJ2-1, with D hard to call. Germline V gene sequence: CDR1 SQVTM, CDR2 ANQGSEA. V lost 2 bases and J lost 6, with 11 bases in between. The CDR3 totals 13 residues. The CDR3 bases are TGCAGCGTTGAATCCAGGTACCTCAATGAGCAGTTCTTC. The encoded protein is CSVESRYLNEQFF.

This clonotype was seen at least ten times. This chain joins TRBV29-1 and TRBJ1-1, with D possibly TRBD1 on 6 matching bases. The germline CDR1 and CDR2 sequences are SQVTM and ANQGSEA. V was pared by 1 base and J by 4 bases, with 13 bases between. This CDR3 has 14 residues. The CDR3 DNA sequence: TGCAGCGTTGAAGTAGGGGGGCAGGGCACTGAAGCTTTCTTT. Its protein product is CSVEVGGQGTEAFF. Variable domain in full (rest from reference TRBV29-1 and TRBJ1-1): SAVISQKPSRDICQRGTSLTIQCQVDSQVTMMFWYRQQPGQSLTLIATANQGSEATYESGFVIDKFPISRPNLTFSTLTVSNMSPEDSSIYLCSVEVGGQGTEAFFGQGTRLTVV.